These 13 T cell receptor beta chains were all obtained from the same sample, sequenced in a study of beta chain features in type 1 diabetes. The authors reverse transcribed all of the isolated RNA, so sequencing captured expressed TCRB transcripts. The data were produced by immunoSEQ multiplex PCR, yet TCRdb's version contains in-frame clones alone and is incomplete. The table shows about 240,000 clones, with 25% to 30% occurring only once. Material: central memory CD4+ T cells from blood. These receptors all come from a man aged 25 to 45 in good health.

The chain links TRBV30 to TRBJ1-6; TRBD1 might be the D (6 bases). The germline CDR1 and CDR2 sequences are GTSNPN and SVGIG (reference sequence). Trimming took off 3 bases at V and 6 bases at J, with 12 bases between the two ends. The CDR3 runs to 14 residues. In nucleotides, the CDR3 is TGTGCCTGGAGGTTCGGGACACCTAATTCACCCCTCCACTTT. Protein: CAWRFGTPNSPLHF.

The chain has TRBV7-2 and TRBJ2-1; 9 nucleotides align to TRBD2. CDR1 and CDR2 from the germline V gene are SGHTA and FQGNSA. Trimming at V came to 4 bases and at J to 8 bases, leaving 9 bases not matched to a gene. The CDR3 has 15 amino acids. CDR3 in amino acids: CASSSLAGIVHEQFF. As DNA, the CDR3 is TGTGCCAGCAGCTCCCTAGCGGGAATTGTCCATGAGCAGTTCTTC.

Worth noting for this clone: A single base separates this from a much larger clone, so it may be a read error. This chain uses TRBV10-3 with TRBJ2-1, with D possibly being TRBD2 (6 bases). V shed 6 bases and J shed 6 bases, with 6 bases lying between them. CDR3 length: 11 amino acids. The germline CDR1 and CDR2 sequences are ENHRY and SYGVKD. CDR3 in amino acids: CAIRGGNEQFF. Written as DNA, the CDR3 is TGTGCCATCAGGGGGGGCAATGAGCAGTTCTTC.

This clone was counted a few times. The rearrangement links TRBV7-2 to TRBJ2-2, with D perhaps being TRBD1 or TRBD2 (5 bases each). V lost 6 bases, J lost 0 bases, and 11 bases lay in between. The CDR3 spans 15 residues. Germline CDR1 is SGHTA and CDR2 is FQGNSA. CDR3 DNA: TGTGCCAGCAGAATGGGGACCCCGAACACCGGGGAGCTGTTTTTT. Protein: CASRMGTPNTGELFF. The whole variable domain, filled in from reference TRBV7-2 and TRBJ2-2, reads GAGVSQSPSNKVTEKGKDVELRCDPISGHTALYWYRQSLGQGLEFLIYFQGNSAPDKSGLPSDRFSAERTGGSVSTLTIQRTQQEDSAVYLCASRMGTPNTGELFFGEGSRLTVL.

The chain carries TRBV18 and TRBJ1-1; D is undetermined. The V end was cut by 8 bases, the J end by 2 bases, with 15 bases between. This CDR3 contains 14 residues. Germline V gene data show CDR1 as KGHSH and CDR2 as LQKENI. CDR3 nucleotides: TGTGCCAGCCGGGAGTCCCCCGGAAACACTGAAGCTTTCTTT. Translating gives CASRESPGNTEAFF.

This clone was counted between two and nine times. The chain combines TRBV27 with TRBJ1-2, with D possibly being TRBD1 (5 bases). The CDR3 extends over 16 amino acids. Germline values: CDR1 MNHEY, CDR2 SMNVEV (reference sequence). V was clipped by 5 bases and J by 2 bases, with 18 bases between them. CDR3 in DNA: TGTGCCAGCAGTCCAGGCCACGGGGGAAACAACTATGGCTACACCTTC. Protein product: CASSPGHGGNNYGYTF.

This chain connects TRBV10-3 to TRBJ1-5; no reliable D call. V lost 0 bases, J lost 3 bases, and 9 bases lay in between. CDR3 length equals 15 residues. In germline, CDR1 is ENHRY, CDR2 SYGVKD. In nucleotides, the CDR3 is TGTGCCATCAGTGAGTCCCTGGTTGCCAATCAGCCCCAGCATTTT. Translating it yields CAISESLVANQPQHF.

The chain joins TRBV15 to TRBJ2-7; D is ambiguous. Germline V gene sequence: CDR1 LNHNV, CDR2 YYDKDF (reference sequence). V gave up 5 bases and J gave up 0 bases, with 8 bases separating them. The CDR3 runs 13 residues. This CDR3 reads CATSSQPSYEQYF. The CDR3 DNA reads TGTGCCACCAGCTCACAGCCCTCCTACGAGCAGTACTTC.

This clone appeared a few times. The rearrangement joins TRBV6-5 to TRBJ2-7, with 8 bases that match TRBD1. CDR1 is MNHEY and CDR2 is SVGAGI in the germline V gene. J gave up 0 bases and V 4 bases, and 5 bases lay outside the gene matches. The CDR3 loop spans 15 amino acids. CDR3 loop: CASSSGGHSSYEQYF. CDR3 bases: TGTGCCAGCAGTTCAGGGGGCCACAGCTCCTACGAGCAGTACTTC.

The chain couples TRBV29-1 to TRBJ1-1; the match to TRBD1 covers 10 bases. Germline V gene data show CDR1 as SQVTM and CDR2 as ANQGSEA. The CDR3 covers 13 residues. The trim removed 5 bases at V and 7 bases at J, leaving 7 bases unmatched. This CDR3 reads CSVRRQGAGEAFF. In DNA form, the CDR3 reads TGCAGCGTTCGGAGACAGGGGGCCGGTGAAGCTTTCTTT.

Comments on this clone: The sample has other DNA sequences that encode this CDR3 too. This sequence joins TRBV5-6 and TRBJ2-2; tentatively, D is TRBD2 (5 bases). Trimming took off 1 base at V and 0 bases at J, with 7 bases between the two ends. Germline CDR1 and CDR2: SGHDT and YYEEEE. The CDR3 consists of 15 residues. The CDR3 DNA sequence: TGTGCCAGCAGCTTGACCGGGACGAACACCGGGGAGCTGTTTTTT. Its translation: CASSLTGTNTGELFF.

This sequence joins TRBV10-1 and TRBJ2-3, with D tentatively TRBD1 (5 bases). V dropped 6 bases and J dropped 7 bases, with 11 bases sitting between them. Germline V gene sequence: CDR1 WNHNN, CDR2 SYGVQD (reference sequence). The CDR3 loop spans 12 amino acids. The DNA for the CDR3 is TGCGCCAGCAGGGACCAGGGATATACGCAGTATTTT. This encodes CASRDQGYTQYF.

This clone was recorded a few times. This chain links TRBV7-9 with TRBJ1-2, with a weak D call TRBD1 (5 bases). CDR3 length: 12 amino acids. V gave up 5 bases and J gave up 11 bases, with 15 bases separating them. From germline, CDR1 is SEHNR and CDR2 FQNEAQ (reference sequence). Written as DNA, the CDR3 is TGTGCCAGCAGCCCTAGGGGACTTGGGTACACCTTC. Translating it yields CASSPRGLGYTF.